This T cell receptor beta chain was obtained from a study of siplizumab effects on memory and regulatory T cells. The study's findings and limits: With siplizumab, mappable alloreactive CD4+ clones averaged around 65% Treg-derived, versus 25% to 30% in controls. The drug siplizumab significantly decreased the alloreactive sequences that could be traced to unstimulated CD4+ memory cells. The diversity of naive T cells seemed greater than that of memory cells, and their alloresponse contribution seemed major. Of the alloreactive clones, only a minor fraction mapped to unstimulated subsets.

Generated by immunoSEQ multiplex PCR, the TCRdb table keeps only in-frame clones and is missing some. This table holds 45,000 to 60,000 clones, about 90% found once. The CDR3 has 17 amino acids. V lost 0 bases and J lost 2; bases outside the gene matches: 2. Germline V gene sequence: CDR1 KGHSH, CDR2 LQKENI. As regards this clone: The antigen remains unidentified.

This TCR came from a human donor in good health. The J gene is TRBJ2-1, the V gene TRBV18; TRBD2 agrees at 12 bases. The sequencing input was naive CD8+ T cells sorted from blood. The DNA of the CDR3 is TGTGCCAGCTCACCACCGACTAGCGGGAGCCCCTACAATGAGCAGTTCTTC. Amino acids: CASSPPTSGSPYNEQFF.